This entry is about one T cell receptor (beta chain). The antigen is undetermined. Since no conserved phenylalanine or tryptophan closes the CDR3, a read error is the likely cause. Because the CDR3's place on the DNA is in doubt, the DNA is left out and the CDR3 is given as listed by TCRdb. This entry comes from a study of tumor-infiltrating lymphocytes in primary liver carcinoma. Study in general: Participating patients were men and women between 30 and 69 years old. General study findings and limits: Present in all five tumor regions were only about 7.5-24% of the top clones.

Germline loops: CDR1 MNHEY, CDR2 SVGAGI. The CDR3 length is 13 residues, termini included. Co-extraction of RNA and DNA was performed on about 20-33 mg of unsorted bulk tissue. Making TCR beta cDNA involved roughly 500 ng total RNA and a constant-region primer. Nested multiplex PCR, run for three rounds with slightly modified ARM-PCR, yielded TCR beta libraries. The opening two PCR rounds, 10 cycles each, paired TRBV1-TRBV30 forward primers with a C-beta reverse primer. TCRdb used MiXCR to reprocess the multiplex PCR reads, holding one entry per CDR3 protein. This table has about 100,000 distinct CDR3 sequences, about 70% appearing once.

The sequence was collected from an older woman with primary liver carcinoma and hepatitis B virus infection. The chain uses TRBV6-5 and TRBJ2-7; TRBD2 is taken as the D call from the table, unchecked against the DNA. Specimen: liver tumor tissue from sampling region 5. The subset is: tumor region T5, tumor centre. The CDR3 reads CTTRTSGTYEQYS.